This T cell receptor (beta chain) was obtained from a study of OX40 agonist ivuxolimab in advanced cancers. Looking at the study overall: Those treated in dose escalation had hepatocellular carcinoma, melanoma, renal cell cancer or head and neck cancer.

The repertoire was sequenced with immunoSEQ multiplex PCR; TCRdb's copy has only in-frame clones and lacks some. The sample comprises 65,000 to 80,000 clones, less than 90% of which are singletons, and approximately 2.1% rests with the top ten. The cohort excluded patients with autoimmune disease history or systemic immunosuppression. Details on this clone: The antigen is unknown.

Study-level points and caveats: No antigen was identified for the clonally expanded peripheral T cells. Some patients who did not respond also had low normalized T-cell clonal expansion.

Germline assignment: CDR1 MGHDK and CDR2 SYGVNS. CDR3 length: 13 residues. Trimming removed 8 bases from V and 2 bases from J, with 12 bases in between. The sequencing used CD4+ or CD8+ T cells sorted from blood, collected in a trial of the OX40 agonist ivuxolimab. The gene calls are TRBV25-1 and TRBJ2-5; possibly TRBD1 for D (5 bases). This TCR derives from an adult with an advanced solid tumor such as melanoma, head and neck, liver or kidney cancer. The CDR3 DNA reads TGTGCCAGCGCATGGACACCTCAAGAGACCCAGTACTTC. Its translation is CASAWTPQETQYF.